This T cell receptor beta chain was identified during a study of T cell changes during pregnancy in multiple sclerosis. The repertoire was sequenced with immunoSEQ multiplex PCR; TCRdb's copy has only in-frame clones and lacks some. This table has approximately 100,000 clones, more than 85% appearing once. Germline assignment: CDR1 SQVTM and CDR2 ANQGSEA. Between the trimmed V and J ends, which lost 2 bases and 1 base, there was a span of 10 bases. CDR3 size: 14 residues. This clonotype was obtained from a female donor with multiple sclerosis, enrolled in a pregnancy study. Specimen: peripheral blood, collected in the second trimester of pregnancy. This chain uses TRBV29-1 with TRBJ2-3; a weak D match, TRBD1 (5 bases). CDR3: CSVERGWGTDTQYF. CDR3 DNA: TGCAGCGTTGAAAGGGGTTGGGGCACAGATACGCAGTATTTT.